This T cell receptor (beta chain) was recorded in a study of Ad26.COV2.S vaccination and SARS-CoV-2 variants. General observations from the study: Measurement of non-spike TCR breadth gave similar results in vaccine and placebo recipients.

This clone turned up a few times. Antigen specificity is unknown. Treatment defined: approximately 18 received Ad26.COV2.S at low or high dose, single or two shots; about 5 received placebo; per-sample allocation not given. Samples analyzed were those drawn on day 63 after the first vaccine or placebo injection. Libraries were prepared by immunoSEQ multiplex PCR; TCRdb keeps only in-frame clonotypes and omits some of them. The sample has 350,000 to 500,000 clones, 89% seen once; the top ten hold 2.5%. The V end was cut by 3 bases, the J end by 6 bases, with 15 bases between. Per germline, CDR1 LNHNV and CDR2 YYDKDF (reference sequence). The CDR3 spans 15 residues.

This chain connects TRBV15 to TRBJ1-5, with D possibly matching TRBD1 (6 bases). This receptor was identified in a person aged 18-60 years who received the Ad26.COV2.S COVID-19 vaccine or a placebo. Sequenced material: peripheral blood, taken in a trial of Ad26.COV2.S vaccine versus placebo. DNA for the CDR3: TGTGCCACCAGCAGCCCAACGGGGGCCGGTCAGCCCCAGCATTTT. Its protein is CATSSPTGAGQPQHF. The full variable domain, in which reference TRBV15 and TRBJ1-5 provide the parts outside the CDR3, is DAMVIQNPRYQVTQFGKPVTLSCSQTLNHNVMYWYQQKSSQAPKLLFHYYDKDFNNEADTPDNFQSRRPNTSFCFLDIRSPGLGDTAMYLCATSSPTGAGQPQHFGDGTRLSIL.